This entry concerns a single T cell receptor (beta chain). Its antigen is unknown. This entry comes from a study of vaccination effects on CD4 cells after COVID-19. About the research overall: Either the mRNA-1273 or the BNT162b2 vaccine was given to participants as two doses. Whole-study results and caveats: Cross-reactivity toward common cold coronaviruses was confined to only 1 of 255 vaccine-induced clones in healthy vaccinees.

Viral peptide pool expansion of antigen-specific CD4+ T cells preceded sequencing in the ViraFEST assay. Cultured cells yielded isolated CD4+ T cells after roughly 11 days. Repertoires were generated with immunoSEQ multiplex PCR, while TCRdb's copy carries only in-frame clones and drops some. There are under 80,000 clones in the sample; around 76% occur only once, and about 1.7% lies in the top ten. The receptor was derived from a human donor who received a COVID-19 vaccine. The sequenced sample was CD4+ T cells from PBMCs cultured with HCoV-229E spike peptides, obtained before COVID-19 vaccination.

The CDR3 is CASSRNQGDTEAFF. The DNA for the CDR3 is TGTGCCAGCTCACGGAACCAGGGGGACACTGAAGCTTTCTTT. The chain couples TRBV18 to TRBJ1-1, with TRBD1 matching over 7 bases. The CDR3 runs to 14 residues. In germline, CDR1 is KGHSH, CDR2 LQKENI. V trimming: 4 bases; J trimming: 3 bases; junction bases outside the gene matches: 5.